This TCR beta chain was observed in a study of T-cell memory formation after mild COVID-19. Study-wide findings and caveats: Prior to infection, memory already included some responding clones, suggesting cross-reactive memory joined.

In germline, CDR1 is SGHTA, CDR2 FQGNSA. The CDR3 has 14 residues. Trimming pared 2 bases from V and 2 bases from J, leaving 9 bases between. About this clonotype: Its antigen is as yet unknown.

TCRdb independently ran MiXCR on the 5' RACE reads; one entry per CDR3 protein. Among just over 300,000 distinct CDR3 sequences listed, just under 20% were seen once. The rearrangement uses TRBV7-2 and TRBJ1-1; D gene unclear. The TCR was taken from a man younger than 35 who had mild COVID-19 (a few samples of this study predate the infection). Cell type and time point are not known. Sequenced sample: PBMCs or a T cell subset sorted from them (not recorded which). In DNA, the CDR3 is TGTGCCAGCAGCTTAAGGGAAGCTAACACTGAAGCTTTCTTT. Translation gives CASSLREANTEAFF. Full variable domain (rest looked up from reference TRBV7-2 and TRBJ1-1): GAGVSQSPSNKVTEKGKDVELRCDPISGHTALYWYRQSLGQGLEFLIYFQGNSAPDKSGLPSDRFSAERTGGSVSTLTIQRTQQEDSAVYLCASSLREANTEAFFGQGTRLTVV.